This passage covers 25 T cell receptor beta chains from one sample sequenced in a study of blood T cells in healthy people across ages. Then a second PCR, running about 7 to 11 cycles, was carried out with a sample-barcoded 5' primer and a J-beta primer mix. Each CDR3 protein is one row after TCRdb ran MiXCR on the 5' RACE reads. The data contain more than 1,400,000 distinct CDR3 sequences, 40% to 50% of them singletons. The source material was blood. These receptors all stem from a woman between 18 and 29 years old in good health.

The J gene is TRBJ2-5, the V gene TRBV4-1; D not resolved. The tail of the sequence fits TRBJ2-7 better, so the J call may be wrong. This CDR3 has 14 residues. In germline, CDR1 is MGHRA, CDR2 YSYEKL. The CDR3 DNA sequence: TGCGCCAGCAGCCCCCTCACGGGCCACTACGAGCAGTACTTC. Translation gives CASSPLTGHYEQYF.

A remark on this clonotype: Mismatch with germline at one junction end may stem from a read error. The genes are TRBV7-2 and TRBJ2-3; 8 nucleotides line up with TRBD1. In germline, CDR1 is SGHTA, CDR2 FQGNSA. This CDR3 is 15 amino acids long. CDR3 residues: CVSRQGRIRTDTQYF. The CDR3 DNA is TGTGTCAGCAGACAGGGGCGCATTCGGACAGATACGCAGTATTTT.

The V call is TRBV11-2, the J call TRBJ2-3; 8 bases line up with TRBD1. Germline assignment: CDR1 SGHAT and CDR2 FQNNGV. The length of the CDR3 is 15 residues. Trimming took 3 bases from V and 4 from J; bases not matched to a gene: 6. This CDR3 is CASSFPGGGADTQYF. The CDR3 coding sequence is TGTGCCAGCAGCTTTCCAGGGGGCGGCGCAGATACGCAGTATTTT.

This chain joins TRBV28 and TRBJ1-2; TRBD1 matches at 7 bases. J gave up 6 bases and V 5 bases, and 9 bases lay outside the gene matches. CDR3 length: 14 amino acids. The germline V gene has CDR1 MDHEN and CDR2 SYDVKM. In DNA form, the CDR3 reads TGTGCCAGCAGTGCCGACAGGGTGACTCATGGCTACACCTTC. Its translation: CASSADRVTHGYTF.

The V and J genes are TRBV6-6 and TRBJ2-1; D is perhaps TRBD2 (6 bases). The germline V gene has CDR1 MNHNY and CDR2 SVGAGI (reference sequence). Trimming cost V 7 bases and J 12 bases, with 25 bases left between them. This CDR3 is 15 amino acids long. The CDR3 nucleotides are TGTGCCAGCACCCAAGGCGGGACTCTCCCGGGTGGGCAGTTCTTC. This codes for CASTQGGTLPGGQFF.

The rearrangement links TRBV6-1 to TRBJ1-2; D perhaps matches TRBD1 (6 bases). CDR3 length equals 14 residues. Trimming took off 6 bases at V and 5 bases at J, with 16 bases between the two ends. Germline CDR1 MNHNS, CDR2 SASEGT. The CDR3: CASRGANFPYGYTF. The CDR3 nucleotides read TGTGCCAGCAGGGGGGCCAATTTCCCATATGGCTACACCTTC.

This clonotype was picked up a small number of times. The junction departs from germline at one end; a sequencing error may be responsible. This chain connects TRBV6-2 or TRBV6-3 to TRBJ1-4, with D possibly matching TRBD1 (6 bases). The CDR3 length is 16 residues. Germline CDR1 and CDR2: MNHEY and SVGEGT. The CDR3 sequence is CASSYGGRTVNEKLFF. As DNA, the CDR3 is TGTGCCAGCAGTTACGGAGGGCGGACAGTTAATGAAAAGCTGTTTTTT.

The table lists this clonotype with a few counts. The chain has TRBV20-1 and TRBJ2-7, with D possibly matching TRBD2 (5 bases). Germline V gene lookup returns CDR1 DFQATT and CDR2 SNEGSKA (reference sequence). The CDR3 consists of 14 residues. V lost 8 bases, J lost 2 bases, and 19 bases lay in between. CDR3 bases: TGCAGTACCCCTCCGCCACTAGTGCCCTACGAGCAGTACTTC. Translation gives CSTPPPLVPYEQYF.

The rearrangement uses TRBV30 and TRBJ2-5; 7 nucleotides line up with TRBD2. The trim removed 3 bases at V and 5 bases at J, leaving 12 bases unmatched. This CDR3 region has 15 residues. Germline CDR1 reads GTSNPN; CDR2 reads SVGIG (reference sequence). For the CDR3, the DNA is TGTGCCTGGAGCTACTCGACCCAGGGAGGGGAGACCCAGTACTTC. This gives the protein CAWSYSTQGGETQYF.

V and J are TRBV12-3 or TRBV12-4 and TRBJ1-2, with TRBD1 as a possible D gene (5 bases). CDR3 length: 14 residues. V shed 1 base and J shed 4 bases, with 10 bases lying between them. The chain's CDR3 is CASSLVTGTYGYTF. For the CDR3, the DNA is TGTGCCAGCAGTTTAGTGACGGGGACCTATGGCTACACCTTC.

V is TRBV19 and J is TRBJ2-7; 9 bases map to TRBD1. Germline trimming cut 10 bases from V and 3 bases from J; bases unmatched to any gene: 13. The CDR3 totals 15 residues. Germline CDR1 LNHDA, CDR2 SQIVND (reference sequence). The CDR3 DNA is TGTGCCACTCAATCGGACAGGGGAAAAAACTACGAGCAGTACTTC. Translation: CATQSDRGKNYEQYF.

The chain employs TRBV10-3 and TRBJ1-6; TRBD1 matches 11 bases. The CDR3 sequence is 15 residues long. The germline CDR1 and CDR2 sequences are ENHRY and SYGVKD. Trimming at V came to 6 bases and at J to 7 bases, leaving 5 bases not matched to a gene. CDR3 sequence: CAISRTGGFNSPLHF. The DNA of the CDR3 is TGTGCCATCAGCCGGACAGGGGGCTTCAATTCACCCCTCCACTTT.

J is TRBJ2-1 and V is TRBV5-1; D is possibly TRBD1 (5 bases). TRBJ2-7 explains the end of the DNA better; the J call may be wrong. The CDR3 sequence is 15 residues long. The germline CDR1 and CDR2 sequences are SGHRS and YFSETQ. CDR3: CASSLVQGSYNEQYF. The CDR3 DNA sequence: TGCGCCAGCAGCTTGGTTCAGGGTTCCTACAATGAGCAGTACTTC.

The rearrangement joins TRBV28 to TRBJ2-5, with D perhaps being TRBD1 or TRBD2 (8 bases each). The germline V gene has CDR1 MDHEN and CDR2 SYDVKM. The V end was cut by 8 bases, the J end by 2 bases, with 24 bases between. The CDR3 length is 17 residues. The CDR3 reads CASRQSTGVAGQETQYF. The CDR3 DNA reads TGTGCCAGCCGCCAGTCGACAGGGGTAGCGGGGCAAGAGACCCAGTACTTC.

CDR3 nucleotide sequence: TGTGCCAGCAGGGTTCACCCAGGGTCTCGGGCGGATGAGCAGTTCTTC. Translation gives CASRVHPGSRADEQFF. The chain carries TRBV2 and TRBJ2-1; D might be TRBD1 (5 bases). The germline gives CDR1 SNHLY, CDR2 FYNNEI. This CDR3 has 16 amino acids. Trimming removed 6 bases at V and 8 bases at J, with 23 bases between. Supplemented by reference TRBV2 and TRBJ2-1, the full variable domain reads EPEVTQTPSHQVTQMGQEVILRCVPISNHLYFYWYRQILGQKVEFLVSFYNNEISEKSEIFDDQFSVERPDGSNFTLKIRSTKLEDSAMYFCASRVHPGSRADEQFFGPGTRLTVL.

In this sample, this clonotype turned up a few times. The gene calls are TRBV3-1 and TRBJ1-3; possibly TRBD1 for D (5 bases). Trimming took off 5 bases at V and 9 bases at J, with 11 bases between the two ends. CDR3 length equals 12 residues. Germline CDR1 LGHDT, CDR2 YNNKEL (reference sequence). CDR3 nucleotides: TGTGCCAGCAGCTCCCGACAGACCACCATATATTTT. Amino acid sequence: CASSSRQTTIYF. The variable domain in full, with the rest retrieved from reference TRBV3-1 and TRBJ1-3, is DTAVSQTPKYLVTQMGNDKSIKCEQNLGHDTMYWYKQDSKKFLKIMFSYNNKELIINETVPNRFSPKSPDKAHLNLHINSLELGDSAVYFCASSSRQTTIYFGEGSWLTVV.

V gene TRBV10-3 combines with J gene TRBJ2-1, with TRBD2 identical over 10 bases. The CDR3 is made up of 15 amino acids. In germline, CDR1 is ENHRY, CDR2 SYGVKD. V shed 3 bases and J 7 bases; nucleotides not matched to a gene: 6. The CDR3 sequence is CAISDGTSDFNEQFF. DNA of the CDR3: TGTGCCATCAGTGACGGGACTAGCGACTTTAATGAGCAGTTCTTC.

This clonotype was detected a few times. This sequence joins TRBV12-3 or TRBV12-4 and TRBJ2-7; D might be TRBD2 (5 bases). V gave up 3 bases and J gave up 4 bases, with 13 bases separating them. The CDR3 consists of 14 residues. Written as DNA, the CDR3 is TGTGCCAGCAGTTTCGGTGACGGGGAGTACGAGCAGTACTTC. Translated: CASSFGDGEYEQYF.

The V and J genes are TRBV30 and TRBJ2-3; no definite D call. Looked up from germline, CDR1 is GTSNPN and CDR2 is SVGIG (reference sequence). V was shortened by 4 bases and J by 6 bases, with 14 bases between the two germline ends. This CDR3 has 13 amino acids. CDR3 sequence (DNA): TGTGCCTGGAACGCGTGGAATGGCGATACGCAGTATTTT. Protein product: CAWNAWNGDTQYF.

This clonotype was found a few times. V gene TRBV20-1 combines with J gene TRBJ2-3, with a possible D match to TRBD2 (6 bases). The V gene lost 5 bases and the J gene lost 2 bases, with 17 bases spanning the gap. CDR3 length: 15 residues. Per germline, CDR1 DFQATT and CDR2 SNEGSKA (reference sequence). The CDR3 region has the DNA TGCAGTGCTGAAGTGGTTGGGGGGAACACAGATACGCAGTATTTT. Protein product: CSAEVVGGNTDTQYF.

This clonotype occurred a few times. The CDR3 DNA reads as TGCAGCGGCCAAATTGACAGAACGGGCGAGCAGTACTTC. This translates into CSGQIDRTGEQYF. The chain carries TRBV29-1 and TRBJ2-7, with D perhaps TRBD1 (5 bases). The CDR3 loop spans 13 amino acids. The V gene's germline CDR1 is SQVTM and CDR2 ANQGSEA. Trimming took off 7 bases at V and 6 bases at J, with 19 bases between the two ends.

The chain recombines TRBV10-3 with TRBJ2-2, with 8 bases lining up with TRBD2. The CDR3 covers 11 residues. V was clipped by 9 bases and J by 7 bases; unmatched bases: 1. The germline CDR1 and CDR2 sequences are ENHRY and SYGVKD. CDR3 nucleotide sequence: TGTGCCATAGGGACTAGCGGGGAGCTGTTTTTT. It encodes CAIGTSGELFF.

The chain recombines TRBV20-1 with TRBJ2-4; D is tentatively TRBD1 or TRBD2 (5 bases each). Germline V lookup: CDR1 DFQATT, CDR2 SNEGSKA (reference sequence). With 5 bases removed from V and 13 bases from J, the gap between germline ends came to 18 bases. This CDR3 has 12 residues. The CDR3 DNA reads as TGCAGTGCTGATGACAGTTACGGGGCCCAGTACTTC. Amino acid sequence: CSADDSYGAQYF.

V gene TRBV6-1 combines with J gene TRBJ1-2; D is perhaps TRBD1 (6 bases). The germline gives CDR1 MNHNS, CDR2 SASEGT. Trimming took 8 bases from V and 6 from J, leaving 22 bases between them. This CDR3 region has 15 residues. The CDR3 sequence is CASPGGLLHFDGYTF. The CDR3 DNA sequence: TGTGCCAGCCCGGGGGGCCTTTTACACTTCGATGGCTACACCTTC.

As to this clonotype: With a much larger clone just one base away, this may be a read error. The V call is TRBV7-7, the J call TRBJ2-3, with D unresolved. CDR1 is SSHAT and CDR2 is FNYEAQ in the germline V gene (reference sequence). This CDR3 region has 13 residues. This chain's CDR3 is CASSNHATDTRYF. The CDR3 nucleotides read TGTGCTAGCAGCAACCACGCCACAGATACGCGGTATTTT.